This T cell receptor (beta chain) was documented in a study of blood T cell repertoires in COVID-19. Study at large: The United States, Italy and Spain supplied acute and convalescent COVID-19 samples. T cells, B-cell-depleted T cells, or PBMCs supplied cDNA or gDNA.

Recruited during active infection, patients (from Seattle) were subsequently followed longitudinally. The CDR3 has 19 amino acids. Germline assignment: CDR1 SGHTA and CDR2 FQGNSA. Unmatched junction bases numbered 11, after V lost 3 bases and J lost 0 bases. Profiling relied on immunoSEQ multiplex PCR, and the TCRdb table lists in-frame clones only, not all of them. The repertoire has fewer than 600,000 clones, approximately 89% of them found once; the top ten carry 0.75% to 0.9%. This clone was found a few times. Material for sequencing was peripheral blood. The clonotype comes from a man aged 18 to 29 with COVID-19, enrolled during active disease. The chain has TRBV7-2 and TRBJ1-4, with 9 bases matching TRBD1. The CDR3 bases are TGTGCCAGCAGCTTGGACAGGGGTTGGGACAGTGCAACTAATGAAAAACTGTTTTTT. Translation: CASSLDRGWDSATNEKLFF.